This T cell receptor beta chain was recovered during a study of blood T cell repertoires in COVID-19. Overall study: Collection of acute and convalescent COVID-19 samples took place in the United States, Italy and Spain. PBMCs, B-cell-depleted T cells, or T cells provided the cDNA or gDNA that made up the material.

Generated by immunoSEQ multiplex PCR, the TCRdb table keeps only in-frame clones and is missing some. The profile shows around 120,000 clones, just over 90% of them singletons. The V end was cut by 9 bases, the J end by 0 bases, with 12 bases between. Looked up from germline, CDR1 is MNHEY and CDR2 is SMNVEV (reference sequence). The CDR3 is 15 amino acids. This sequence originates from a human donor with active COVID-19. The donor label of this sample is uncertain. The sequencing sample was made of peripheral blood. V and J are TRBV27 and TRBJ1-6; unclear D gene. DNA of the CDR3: TGTGCCAGTAGTCCTATACGCTCCTATAATTCACCCCTCCACTTT. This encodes CASSPIRSYNSPLHF.